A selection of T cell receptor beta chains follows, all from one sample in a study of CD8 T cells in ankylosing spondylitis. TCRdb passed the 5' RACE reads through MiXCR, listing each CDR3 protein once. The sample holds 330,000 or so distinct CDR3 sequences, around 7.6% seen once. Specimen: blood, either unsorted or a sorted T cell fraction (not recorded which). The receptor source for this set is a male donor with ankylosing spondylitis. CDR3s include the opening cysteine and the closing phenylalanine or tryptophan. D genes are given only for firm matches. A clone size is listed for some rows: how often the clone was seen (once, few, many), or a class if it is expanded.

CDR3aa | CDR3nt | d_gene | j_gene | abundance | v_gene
CASSLEGHNEQFF | TGTGCCAGCAGCTTGGAGGGCCACAATGAGCAGTTCTTC | . | TRBJ2-1 | few | TRBV7-9
CASSRTGTGADTQYF | TGTGCCAGCAGCCGCACCGGGACAGGGGCCGATACGCAGTATTTT | TRBD1 | TRBJ2-3 | few | TRBV4-2
CASSLAGTFNQPQHF | TGTGCCAGCAGCTTGGCAGGGACGTTCAATCAGCCCCAGCATTTT | . | TRBJ1-5 | few | TRBV5-6
CASSQEASGGGSSYEQYF | TGCGCCAGCAGCCAAGAGGCTAGCGGGGGAGGTTCCTCCTACGAGCAGTACTTC | TRBD2 | TRBJ2-7 | few | TRBV4-1
CASSFGQSGLAGAYEQYF | TGTGCCAGCAGTTTTGGACAGTCCGGACTAGCGGGGGCCTACGAGCAGTACTTC | TRBD2 | TRBJ2-7 | . | TRBV2
CASGLVLGRGPGDTQYF | TGTGCTAGTGGTTTGGTACTTGGCAGGGGGCCAGGAGATACGCAGTATTTT | TRBD1 | TRBJ2-3 | . | TRBV12-5
CATSEQGSNQPQHF | TGTGCCACCAGTGAGCAGGGAAGCAATCAGCCCCAGCATTTT | . | TRBJ1-5 | few | TRBV24-1
CSVGTAPFEQFF | TGCAGCGTTGGGACAGCCCCTTTTGAGCAGTTCTTC | . | TRBJ2-1 | many | TRBV29-1
CASSLPTRYEQYF | TGTGCCAGCAGCTTACCCACTAGGTACGAGCAGTACTTC | . | TRBJ2-7 | few | TRBV7-2
CASSPVPGVETQYF | TGTGCCAGCAGCCCCGTCCCGGGGGTGGAGACCCAGTACTTC | . | TRBJ2-5 | . | TRBV11-2
CASSYPSGSSLENEQFF | TGTGCCAGCAGTTACCCTAGCGGGAGTTCGCTCGAGAATGAGCAGTTCTTC | TRBD2 | TRBJ2-1 | . | TRBV6-2/TRBV6-3
CASSRRGHSQETQYF | TGTGCCAGCAGCCGACGGGGGCACAGCCAAGAGACCCAGTACTTC | . | TRBJ2-5 | . | TRBV3-1
CASSLRDHRDTQYF | TGTGCCAGCAGCTTAAGGGATCATCGAGATACGCAGTATTTT | . | TRBJ2-3 | few | TRBV7-3
CASTLQVSETQYF | TGTGCCAGCACTTTACAGGTTTCAGAGACCCAGTACTTC | . | TRBJ2-5 | . | TRBV18
CASTPLAGGGYETQYF | TGTGCCAGCACCCCTCTAGCGGGAGGGGGGTACGAGACCCAGTACTTC | TRBD2 | TRBJ2-5 | . | TRBV7-2
CASSFPVRSTSYEQYF | TGTGCCAGCAGCTTCCCCGTCCGGTCTACGTCCTACGAGCAGTACTTC | . | TRBJ2-7 | . | TRBV11-2